This TCR beta chain was identified during a study of blood T cells in healthy people across ages. For the second PCR, which ran for about 7 to 11 cycles, a sample-barcoded 5' primer and a J-beta primer mix were used. A template-switch adaptor that had 12 random nucleotides put a tag on each cDNA molecule. TCRdb reanalysed the 5' RACE reads using MiXCR and keeps one entry per CDR3 protein. This table has 450,000 to 600,000 distinct CDR3 sequences, around 27% appearing once. There were at least 6 micrograms of total RNA extracted from every sample. CDR3 length equals 16 residues. Germline values: CDR1 SGHRS, CDR2 YFSETQ. The junction had 6 bases not matched to a gene; V was cut back by 6 bases and J by 3 bases. This clonotype was seen repeatedly, ten times or more. The same sample was also used in a study of T cells of mothers and their children. That report notes: RNA that had been extracted went wholly into cDNA synthesis, at 1.5 ug per 15 ul. Related mother-child pairs shared slightly more overlap than unrelated pairs, but the difference was non-significant.

The TCR was taken from a boy aged 2-15 years in good health. The specimen was blood. The chain employs TRBV5-1 and TRBJ2-2; 12 nucleotides match TRBD2. CDR3 sequence (DNA): TGCGCCAGCACCCCGCTAGCGGGGGGGGACACCGGGGAGCTGTTTTTT. This gives the protein CASTPLAGGDTGELFF.